This T cell receptor beta chain was observed in a study of monozygotic twins with inflammatory bowel disease. Germline V gene data show CDR1 as LGHNA and CDR2 as YNFKEQ. This CDR3 spans 15 amino acids. TCRdb reworked the 5' RACE reads into one entry per CDR3 protein, no DNA. This sample contains over 150,000 distinct CDR3 sequences. The rearrangement uses TRBV4-2 and TRBJ2-5; no DNA is available, so the TRBD2 call from TCRdb remains unchecked. Material for sequencing was blood. The TCR sequence derives from a human donor with ulcerative colitis or Crohn's disease, or a healthy co-twin of an affected twin (not recorded which). The CDR3 here is CASSQDGGLTETQYF.